Following are 30 T cell receptor beta chains from one sample sequenced in a study of blood T cell repertoires in COVID-19. TCRdb's copy holds only in-frame clones and misses some; the assay was immunoSEQ multiplex PCR. This table has over 150,000 clones, more than 70% appearing once. The sequenced sample consisted of peripheral blood. These TCRs come from a man in his fifties or sixties with active or convalescent COVID-19.

The genes are TRBV6-4 and TRBJ2-3; D unclear. The CDR3 spans 11 residues. Per the germline V gene, CDR1 is MRHNA and CDR2 is SNTAGT. V shed 0 bases and J shed 11 bases, with 6 bases lying between them. The CDR3 DNA sequence: TGTGCCAGCAGTGACTCACCCGGGCAGTATTTT. Amino acids: CASSDSPGQYF.

V and J are TRBV21-1 and TRBJ1-6; TRBD1, as called in the table, went unchecked against the DNA. TRBV21-1 is annotated as a pseudogene. The length of the CDR3 is 16 residues. The CDR3: CASSAPRDRENSPLHF. DNA of the CDR3: TGTGCCAGCAGCGCACCCCGGGACAGGGAGAATTCACCCCTCCACTTT.

V gene TRBV3-1 (or the pseudogene TRBV3-2) combines with J gene TRBJ2-7; a possible D gene is TRBD2 (5 bases). The length of the CDR3 is 14 residues. Deletions cut 5 bases from V and 4 bases from J, with 15 bases between. CDR1 is LGHDT, CDR2 YNNKEL, per germline (reference sequence). This chain's CDR3 is CASSSQLASYEQYF. CDR3 nucleotide sequence: TGTGCCAGCAGCTCTCAGTTAGCGTCATACGAGCAGTACTTC.

The chain's CDR3 is CASSTLRGSEAFF. The CDR3 nucleotides are TGTGCCAGCAGTACCCTCAGGGGATCTGAAGCTTTCTTT. V and J are TRBV27 and TRBJ1-1; perhaps TRBD1 as D (6 bases). The CDR3 length is 13 residues. Germline values: CDR1 MNHEY, CDR2 SMNVEV (reference sequence). The germline V and J ends were trimmed by 5 bases and 6 bases, with 13 bases remaining between them.

This chain links TRBV13 with TRBJ2-4, with D tentatively TRBD1 (6 bases). Germline-derived CDR1 and CDR2 are PRHDT and FYEKMQ (reference sequence). The V and J ends lost 0 bases and 0 bases respectively, with 12 bases between them. The CDR3 consists of 17 residues. The CDR3 here is CASSLGTGNLAKNIQYF. The CDR3, as DNA: TGTGCCAGCAGCTTAGGAACAGGGAATCTAGCCAAAAACATTCAGTACTTC.

The chain uses TRBV9 and TRBJ2-7, with 7 bases aligning to TRBD2. V gave up 4 bases and J gave up 5 bases; unmatched junction bases: 15. The length of the CDR3 is 16 residues. Germline loops: CDR1 SGDLS, CDR2 YYNGEE. CDR3 sequence: CASSLSSGAGVDEQYF. CDR3 DNA: TGTGCCAGCAGCCTCAGCTCTGGGGCGGGAGTCGACGAGCAGTACTTC.

In nucleotides, the CDR3 is TGTGCCAGCAGTTACGGAGCGGGGGGGATCCAAGAGACCCAGTACTTC. It codes for CASSYGAGGIQETQYF. V gene TRBV6-2 or TRBV6-3 combines with J gene TRBJ2-5; 10 bases fit TRBD2. Per the germline V gene, CDR1 is MNHEY and CDR2 is SVGEGT. V dropped 2 bases and J dropped 1; count of bases not matched to a gene: 4. The CDR3 is 16 amino acids.

The chain joins TRBV12-3 or TRBV12-4 to TRBJ2-4; D unclear. Trimming left V 3 bases short and J 11 bases short, with 11 bases between. This CDR3 is built from 12 residues. The CDR3 sequence: CASSFGPLVQYF. The CDR3 DNA sequence: TGTGCCAGCAGTTTCGGTCCGCTCGTTCAGTACTTC.

This chain joins TRBV5-1 and TRBJ2-4; the match to TRBD2 covers 9 bases. The CDR3 is 15 amino acids. Germline CDR1 SGHRS, CDR2 YFSETQ. The ends lost 6 bases at V and 1 base at J; junction bases unmatched: 5. Here the CDR3 reads CASTPAGGAKNIQYF. As DNA, the CDR3 is TGCGCCAGCACCCCCGCGGGGGGGGCCAAAAACATTCAGTACTTC.

This chain connects TRBV3-1 (or the pseudogene TRBV3-2) to TRBJ2-2; TRBD2 aligns across 10 bases. This CDR3 is 17 amino acids long. Germline CDR1 LGHDT, CDR2 YNNKEL (reference sequence). Trimming removed 4 bases from V and 6 bases from J; junction bases left unmatched: 11. CDR3 amino acids: CASSRKAGGPLSGELFF. In DNA form, the CDR3 reads TGTGCCAGCAGCCGAAAAGCGGGAGGGCCCTTATCCGGGGAGCTGTTTTTT.

This chain links TRBV5-5 with TRBJ2-7, with D unclear. This CDR3 comprises 14 residues. Germline CDR1 is SGHKS and CDR2 is YYEKEE (reference sequence). V lost 4 bases and J 0 bases, leaving 11 bases between the germline ends. CDR3 in amino acids: CASSILSRSYEQYF. CDR3 sequence (DNA): TGTGCCAGCAGCATACTATCACGCTCCTACGAGCAGTACTTC.

J is TRBJ2-3 and V is TRBV25-1; 9 nucleotides align to TRBD1. This CDR3 region has 14 residues. Germline CDR1 is MGHDK and CDR2 is SYGVNS. V shed 7 bases and J 4 bases; nucleotides not matched to a gene: 6. The DNA for the CDR3 is TGTGCCAGCAACACAGGACAGGGGCCAGATACGCAGTATTTT. It encodes CASNTGQGPDTQYF. Supplemented by reference TRBV25-1 and TRBJ2-3, the full variable domain reads EADIYQTPRYLVIGTGKKITLECSQTMGHDKMYWYQQDPGMELHLIHYSYGVNSTEKGDLSSESTVSRIRTEHFPLTLESARPSHTSQYLCASNTGQGPDTQYFGPGTRLTVL.

The V and J genes are TRBV3-1 (or the pseudogene TRBV3-2) and TRBJ2-7; tentative D call: TRBD1 (6 bases). The V gene's germline CDR1 is LGHDT and CDR2 YNNKEL (reference sequence). Trimming stripped 0 bases from V and 3 bases from J, with 12 bases between. The CDR3 has 15 residues. Here the CDR3 DNA reads TGTGCCAGCAGCCAAGATTGGCGACAGGTCTACGAGCAGTACTTC. It codes for CASSQDWRQVYEQYF.

The chain has TRBV14 and TRBJ2-1; TRBD2 agrees at 9 bases. V lost 5 bases and J lost 15; bases outside the gene matches: 17. Germline V lookup: CDR1 SGHDN, CDR2 FVKESK. The CDR3 contains 15 residues. CDR3: CASSEQPGLARQRFF. Here the CDR3 DNA reads TGTGCCAGCAGCGAACAACCGGGACTAGCTCGTCAGAGGTTCTTC.

The chain couples TRBV19 to TRBJ2-5; possible D gene TRBD2, 6 bases. V was trimmed by 1 base and J by 5 bases, leaving 11 bases between them. CDR3 size: 14 residues. Germline CDR1 reads LNHDA; CDR2 reads SQIVND (reference sequence). The chain's CDR3 is CASSIAGVWETQYF. The CDR3 DNA reads as TGTGCCAGTAGTATAGCGGGAGTATGGGAGACCCAGTACTTC.

The chain is built from TRBV18 and TRBJ2-5; tentatively, D is TRBD2 (7 bases). The CDR3 length is 15 residues. The V end lost 1 base, the J end lost 4 bases, and 13 bases lay between the germline ends. From germline, CDR1 is KGHSH and CDR2 LQKENI. In DNA form, the CDR3 reads TGTGCCAGCTCACCACAGCACAGGGAGGGAGAGACCCAGTACTTC. Its translation: CASSPQHREGETQYF.

The chain is built from TRBV9 and TRBJ2-5, with TRBD1 identical over 9 bases. The CDR3 is 15 residues long. Germline CDR1 and CDR2: SGDLS and YYNGEE. The V gene end was trimmed by 3 bases and the J gene end by 3 bases; junction bases not matched to a gene: 6. CDR3: CASSGMGQGKETQYF. CDR3 DNA sequence: TGTGCCAGCAGCGGAATGGGACAGGGTAAAGAGACCCAGTACTTC.

The chain joins TRBV7-6 to TRBJ2-2; 7 bases are shared with TRBD2. Germline V CDR1 and CDR2: SGHVS, FNYEAQ. The V gene end was trimmed by 1 base and the J gene end by 0 bases; junction bases not matched to a gene: 2. There are 16 residues in the CDR3. CDR3 bases: TGTGCCAGCAGCTTAGAAGCGGGGTCGAACACCGGGGAGCTGTTTTTT. Its translation is CASSLEAGSNTGELFF.

The chain links TRBV7-9 to TRBJ2-7; D is possibly TRBD2 (6 bases). The germline CDR1 and CDR2 sequences are SEHNR and FQNEAQ (reference sequence). V shed 10 bases and J shed 0 bases, with 16 bases lying between them. This CDR3 comprises 14 residues. The CDR3 reads CATFGGAGSYEQYF. The DNA for the CDR3 is TGTGCCACCTTCGGCGGGGCAGGCTCCTACGAGCAGTACTTC.

A single count supports this clone. The chain has TRBV6-1 and TRBJ2-7; D perhaps matches TRBD1 (6 bases). Trimming stripped 1 base from V and 3 bases from J, with 7 bases between. CDR1 is MNHNS, CDR2 SASEGT, per germline. This CDR3 contains 13 residues. Here the CDR3 DNA reads TGTGCCAGCAGTGAAGACAGGGACTACGAGCAGTACTTC. This translates into CASSEDRDYEQYF.

This chain uses TRBV11-3 with TRBJ2-1; 8 nucleotides line up with TRBD2. Germline V gene data show CDR1 as SGHNT and CDR2 as YENEEA. After removal of 4 bases from V and 8 bases from J, the junction contained 10 bases not matched to a gene. CDR3 size: 15 residues. The CDR3 reads CASSSLAGRGDEQFF. DNA for the CDR3: TGTGCCAGCAGCTCCTTAGCGGGAAGAGGCGATGAGCAGTTCTTC.

This clone was seen only a few times. This sequence joins TRBV5-6 and TRBJ2-1; a possible D gene is TRBD2 (6 bases). The V gene's germline CDR1 is SGHDT and CDR2 YYEEEE. V gave up 2 bases and J gave up 5 bases, with 11 bases separating them. This CDR3 region has 14 residues. CDR3 loop: CASSFPGENNEQFF. In nucleotides, the CDR3 is TGTGCCAGCAGCTTTCCGGGAGAGAACAATGAGCAGTTCTTC.

This rearrangement joins TRBV28 to TRBJ1-1, with 7 bases lining up with TRBD1. CDR3 size: 16 residues. Trimming at V came to 7 bases and at J to 4 bases, leaving 15 bases not matched to a gene. Germline V gene lookup returns CDR1 MDHEN and CDR2 SYDVKM. CDR3 protein: CASNPGTARGGTEAFF. CDR3 coding DNA: TGTGCCAGCAACCCGGGGACAGCCCGAGGAGGCACTGAAGCTTTCTTT.

The chain uses TRBV19 and TRBJ1-1, with 10 bases identical to TRBD1. Germline CDR1 reads LNHDA; CDR2 reads SQIVND (reference sequence). The CDR3 contains 15 residues. Trimming cost V 3 bases and J 4 bases; bases outside gene matches: 5. CDR3 nucleotide sequence: TGTGCCAGTAGTATGATAAGGACAGGGGGCACTGAAGCTTTCTTT. Translated, it gives CASSMIRTGGTEAFF.

The chain joins TRBV30 to TRBJ2-7, with 11 bases matching TRBD2. The CDR3 extends over 21 amino acids. Unmatched junction bases numbered 21, after V lost 2 bases and J lost 0 bases. Germline assignment: CDR1 GTSNPN and CDR2 SVGIG (reference sequence). CDR3 coding DNA: TGTGCCTGGAGTAAACGGACTAGCGGGCACGCGGGCAGCGGGAGCTCCTACGAGCAGTACTTC. Translated, it gives CAWSKRTSGHAGSGSSYEQYF.

This clone was seen a few times. This chain connects TRBV30 to TRBJ1-1; D is unclear. This CDR3 has 12 residues. Looked up from germline, CDR1 is GTSNPN and CDR2 is SVGIG (reference sequence). V gave up 0 bases and J gave up 11 bases, with 13 bases separating them. This CDR3 reads CAWSVSGTSAFF. DNA for the CDR3: TGTGCCTGGAGTGTATCAGGCACCTCGGCTTTCTTT.

The V call is TRBV4-1, the J call TRBJ2-1; D might be TRBD1 (6 bases). With 2 bases removed from V and 8 bases from J, the gap between germline ends came to 13 bases. Germline loops: CDR1 MGHRA, CDR2 YSYEKL. The CDR3 is 14 amino acids. The CDR3 sequence is CASSQRMGAHEQFF. The CDR3 DNA sequence: TGCGCCAGCAGCCAAAGGATGGGGGCCCATGAGCAGTTCTTC.

Worth noting for this clone: One end of the junction fails to match germline, which may point to a read error. This chain links TRBV18 with TRBJ1-2; 8 bases align to TRBD1. Germline values: CDR1 KGHSH, CDR2 LQKENI. This CDR3 has 16 residues. The CDR3 here is CASSPRGQELLYDYTF. The CDR3 bases are TGTGCCAGCTCACCAAGGGGACAGGAGTTGTTGTATGACTACACCTTC.

The chain uses TRBV18 and TRBJ2-1; maybe TRBD1 (6 bases). The CDR3 is made up of 15 amino acids. Germline CDR1 KGHSH, CDR2 LQKENI. The V and J ends lost 5 bases and 0 bases respectively, with 11 bases between them. The CDR3 reads CASSRQASSYNEQFF. Written as DNA, the CDR3 is TGTGCCAGCTCAAGACAGGCGAGCTCCTACAATGAGCAGTTCTTC.

The chain combines TRBV6-5 with TRBJ1-4; the D gene is possibly TRBD1 (5 bases). The CDR3 loop spans 14 amino acids. CDR1 and CDR2 (germline): MNHEY, SVGAGI. Trimming took 2 bases from V and 5 from J, leaving 9 bases between them. In DNA, the CDR3 is TGTGCCAGCAGTTACGGCAGGGCAAATGAAAAACTGTTTTTT. It codes for CASSYGRANEKLFF.